What follows are 22 T cell receptor beta chains derived from one specimen sequenced in a study of identical twins. TCRdb passed the 5' RACE reads through MiXCR, listing each CDR3 protein once. The sample lists 270,000 or so distinct CDR3 sequences; around 8.8% were seen once. These same records also appear under a second study, on yellow fever vaccine responses in identical twins.

Sequencing was carried out using CD8+ T cells sorted from blood. The receptors here all came from a woman younger than 35 in good health.

The rearrangement joins TRBV5-6 to TRBJ2-3; perhaps D is TRBD1 or TRBD2 (5 bases each). From germline, CDR1 is SGHDT and CDR2 YYEEEE. V dropped 2 bases and J dropped 4 bases, with 8 bases sitting between them. The CDR3 is 13 amino acids. This CDR3 reads CASSFGDPDTQYF. The DNA for the CDR3 is TGTGCCAGCAGCTTTGGGGACCCAGATACGCAGTATTTT.

The V gene is TRBV27, the J gene TRBJ2-2; 9 bases line up with TRBD2. The CDR3 loop spans 16 amino acids. Trimming removed 5 bases from V and 3 bases from J; junction bases left unmatched: 7. CDR1 MNHEY and CDR2 SMNVEV come from the germline V gene (reference sequence). The CDR3: CASSATAGGYTGELFF. The CDR3 region has the DNA TGTGCCAGCAGTGCGACAGCGGGGGGCTACACCGGGGAGCTGTTTTTT.

This clonotype was counted a few times. The chain joins TRBV7-3 to TRBJ2-3; TRBD2 matches at 11 bases. CDR3 length equals 15 residues. V trimming: 5 bases; J trimming: 6 bases; junction bases outside the gene matches: 7. Germline CDR1 and CDR2: SGHTA and FQGTGA. CDR3: CASSPGLAVLDTQYF. CDR3 DNA sequence: TGTGCCAGCAGCCCGGGACTAGCGGTTCTGGATACGCAGTATTTT.

V is TRBV12-3 or TRBV12-4 and J is TRBJ2-5; D tentatively reads TRBD1 or TRBD2 (5 bases each). The length of the CDR3 is 14 residues. Trimming took off 6 bases at V and 4 bases at J, with 15 bases between the two ends. For the CDR3, the DNA is TGTGCCAGCAGCGGCATGGGGACGGCAGAGACCCAGTACTTC. Its protein product is CASSGMGTAETQYF.

The rearrangement joins TRBV7-2 to TRBJ2-7; D is unclear. V dropped 1 base and J dropped 4 bases, with 14 bases sitting between them. Looked up from germline, CDR1 is SGHTA and CDR2 is FQGNSA. This CDR3 has 15 amino acids. CDR3: CASSLVGLAAYEQYF. CDR3 sequence (DNA): TGTGCCAGCAGCTTAGTTGGTTTAGCCGCTTACGAGCAGTACTTC.

This chain connects TRBV2 to TRBJ2-2; D tentatively reads TRBD1 or TRBD2 (6 bases each). The CDR3 spans 16 residues. Trimming pared 2 bases from V and 2 bases from J, leaving 12 bases between. The germline V gene has CDR1 SNHLY and CDR2 FYNNEI. The CDR3 protein is CASSEPGAANTGELFF. The CDR3 DNA is TGTGCCAGCAGTGAACCGGGGGCGGCCAACACCGGGGAGCTGTTTTTT.

This clonotype has just a few counts. V usage is TRBV30 and J usage is TRBJ1-1, with a tentative D call TRBD1 (6 bases). CDR3 length: 13 amino acids. V lost 2 bases and J lost 5, with 12 bases in between. Per the germline V gene, CDR1 is GTSNPN and CDR2 is SVGIG (reference sequence). The CDR3, as DNA: TGTGCCTGGAGTATCGGGGGCCGGACTGAAGCTTTCTTT. It encodes CAWSIGGRTEAFF.

In this sample, this clonotype turned up a few times. The chain joins TRBV11-3 to TRBJ2-3; D is ambiguous. The V end lost 7 bases, the J end lost 0 bases, and 8 bases lay between the germline ends. Germline CDR1 reads SGHNT; CDR2 reads YENEEA. The CDR3 contains 13 residues. Here the CDR3 reads CASKLQSTDTQYF. In nucleotides, the CDR3 is TGTGCCAGCAAATTACAGAGCACAGATACGCAGTATTTT.

This clonotype was picked up many times. The chain employs TRBV4-1 and TRBJ1-1; TRBD1 matches 8 bases. The CDR3 has 14 amino acids. Germline-derived CDR1 and CDR2 are MGHRA and YSYEKL. The V segment lost 3 bases and the J segment 6 bases; nucleotides outside the gene matches: 6. The CDR3 loop reads CASSQVGQGPEAFF. The CDR3 nucleotides are TGCGCCAGCAGCCAGGTAGGACAGGGCCCTGAAGCTTTCTTT.

The chain uses TRBV7-8 and TRBJ2-1; 7 bases fit TRBD1. The CDR3 covers 16 residues. Germline V gene sequence: CDR1 SGHVS, CDR2 FQNEAQ. V shed 5 bases, J shed 7 bases, and the junction held 14 bases outside the gene matches. CDR3 bases: TGTGCCAGCAGCCCCACTGGACAGGAAGGTGGAAATGAGCAGTTCTTC. It specifies CASSPTGQEGGNEQFF.

This clonotype showed up just a few times. This chain joins TRBV4-3 and TRBJ2-3; D is undetermined. Trimming stripped 0 bases from V and 10 bases from J, with 11 bases between. This CDR3 spans 13 amino acids. The V gene's germline CDR1 is LGHNA and CDR2 YSLEER. This chain's CDR3 is CASSQDPLLAQYF. CDR3 bases: TGCGCCAGCAGCCAAGATCCCCTACTCGCGCAGTATTTT.

The chain uses TRBV19 and TRBJ2-1; tentatively, D is TRBD1 (5 bases). Trimming took off 3 bases at V and 6 bases at J, with 9 bases between the two ends. Germline V CDR1 and CDR2: LNHDA, SQIVND (reference sequence). This CDR3 has 13 amino acids. The CDR3 is CASSMGRGNEQFF. In DNA, the CDR3 is TGTGCCAGTAGTATGGGAAGGGGCAATGAGCAGTTCTTC.

This clonotype was counted at least ten times. V usage is TRBV20-1 and J usage is TRBJ2-1, with D maybe TRBD2 (6 bases). The germline gives CDR1 DFQATT, CDR2 SNEGSKA (reference sequence). The CDR3 runs to 12 residues. The ends were cut back, 1 base at V and 7 bases at J, with 8 bases in the middle. The CDR3 loop is CSARAGGNEQFF. In DNA, the CDR3 is TGCAGTGCTAGAGCCGGGGGAAATGAGCAGTTCTTC.

This clonotype was seen at least ten times. The rearrangement uses TRBV6-2 or TRBV6-3 and TRBJ2-7; D could derive from TRBD1 or TRBD2 (7 bases each). The V end lost 7 bases, the J end lost 6 bases, and 19 bases lay between the germline ends. Germline CDR1 MNHEY, CDR2 SVGEGT. The CDR3 loop spans 14 amino acids. CDR3 sequence (DNA): TGTGCCAGCACGCCCGGACCAGGGGGGGGCGAGCAGTACTTC. Translating gives CASTPGPGGGEQYF.

J is TRBJ2-3 and V is TRBV11-1; 9 positions match TRBD2. Germline V CDR1 and CDR2: SGHAT, FQDESV (reference sequence). The CDR3 covers 18 residues. With 5 bases clipped from V and 1 base from J, the junction kept 13 bases outside the gene matches. The CDR3 loop reads CASSHPRLAEIRTDTQYF. The CDR3, as DNA: TGTGCCAGCAGCCACCCCAGACTAGCGGAAATTCGCACAGATACGCAGTATTTT. The full variable domain, in which reference TRBV11-1 and TRBJ2-3 provide the parts outside the CDR3, is EAEVAQSPRYKITEKSQAVAFWCDPISGHATLYWYRQILGQGPELLVQFQDESVVDDSQLPKDRFSAERLKGVDSTLKIQPAELGDSAMYLCASSHPRLAEIRTDTQYFGPGTRLTVL.

This clonotype was recorded a few times. This chain links TRBV6-2 or TRBV6-3 with TRBJ2-1; 7 nucleotides match TRBD2. V gave up 4 bases and J gave up 9 bases; unmatched junction bases: 15. CDR1 is MNHEY and CDR2 is SVGEGT in the germline V gene. The CDR3 is 16 amino acids. CDR3 region: CASSLLAAGEASEQFF. CDR3 sequence (DNA): TGTGCCAGCAGTTTACTCGCTGCGGGAGAGGCGAGTGAGCAGTTCTTC.

This sequence joins TRBV5-1 and TRBJ2-3; TRBD2 agrees at 12 bases. This CDR3 has 16 amino acids. Germline V gene sequence: CDR1 SGHRS, CDR2 YFSETQ. The V gene end was trimmed by 5 bases and the J gene end by 6 bases; junction bases not matched to a gene: 10. CDR3 sequence reads: CASRGALGTSGDTQYF. CDR3 DNA: TGCGCCAGCAGGGGCGCGTTGGGGACTAGCGGGGATACGCAGTATTTT.

This clonotype was seen many times. V usage is TRBV7-9 and J usage is TRBJ2-1; D remains unclear. Germline V gene lookup returns CDR1 SEHNR and CDR2 FQNEAQ (reference sequence). V was cut by 4 bases and J by 2 bases, with 12 bases left in between. This CDR3 has 15 residues. The CDR3 DNA follows: TGTGCCAGCAGCTCGGAACACCGCCCCTACAATGAGCAGTTCTTC. Protein sequence: CASSSEHRPYNEQFF.

This clonotype was detected a few times. This rearrangement joins TRBV28 to TRBJ2-7, with 10 bases identical to TRBD2. CDR3 size: 15 residues. J gave up 3 bases and V 3 bases, and 5 bases lay outside the gene matches. Germline V gene lookup returns CDR1 MDHEN and CDR2 SYDVKM. CDR3 amino acids: CASSLWASGSYEQYF. The CDR3, as DNA: TGTGCCAGCAGTTTGTGGGCTAGCGGGAGCTACGAGCAGTACTTC.

This clonotype was observed at least ten times. The chain links TRBV20-1 to TRBJ2-2, with D possibly matching TRBD1 (5 bases). Per germline, CDR1 DFQATT and CDR2 SNEGSKA (reference sequence). CDR3 size: 14 residues. With 4 bases removed from V and 1 base from J, the gap between germline ends came to 10 bases. CDR3 in DNA: TGCAGTGCTAACAGTGACAGGAACACCGGGGAGCTGTTTTTT. Its protein product is CSANSDRNTGELFF.

This clonotype was counted a few times. V usage is TRBV7-8 and J usage is TRBJ1-1; D is unresolved. The CDR3 has 15 residues. Germline V gene sequence: CDR1 SGHVS, CDR2 FQNEAQ. V was trimmed by 0 bases and J by 0 bases, leaving 8 bases between them. The CDR3 region is CASSLALQLNTEAFF. The DNA of the CDR3 is TGTGCCAGCAGCTTAGCGTTACAGCTGAACACTGAAGCTTTCTTT.

This clonotype was found many times. The rearrangement joins TRBV12-3 or TRBV12-4 to TRBJ2-1; unclear D gene. V gave up 6 bases and J gave up 5 bases, with 17 bases separating them. The length of the CDR3 is 15 residues. CDR3 sequence (DNA): TGTGCCAGCAGCCCCAACCAAGGCACCAACAATGAGCAGTTCTTC. Encoded protein: CASSPNQGTNNEQFF.